What follows describes a single TCR beta chain. Germline V lookup: CDR1 MNHNY, CDR2 SVGAGI (reference sequence). The ends lost 4 bases at V and 1 base at J; junction bases unmatched: 6. The CDR3 covers 16 residues. These data are taken from a study of OX40 agonist ivuxolimab in advanced cancers. Blood specimens came from baseline, cycle 4 day 1, and cycle 7 day 1. TCRdb keeps only in-frame clones here, not all; method: immunoSEQ multiplex PCR. This sample yields 60,000 to 90,000 clones, of which roughly 90% are seen a single time; 0.3% to 0.4% belongs to the top ten. The clonotype originates from an adult with an advanced solid tumor such as melanoma, head and neck, liver or kidney cancer. The rearrangement links TRBV6-6 to TRBJ2-7; the match to TRBD2 covers 11 bases. Sequencing used CD4+ or CD8+ T cells sorted from blood, obtained in a trial of the OX40 agonist ivuxolimab. CDR3 sequence (DNA): TGTGCCAGCAGTTCCCGAGGGACTAGCGGTTCCTACGAGCAGTACTTC. It is translated as CASSSRGTSGSYEQYF.